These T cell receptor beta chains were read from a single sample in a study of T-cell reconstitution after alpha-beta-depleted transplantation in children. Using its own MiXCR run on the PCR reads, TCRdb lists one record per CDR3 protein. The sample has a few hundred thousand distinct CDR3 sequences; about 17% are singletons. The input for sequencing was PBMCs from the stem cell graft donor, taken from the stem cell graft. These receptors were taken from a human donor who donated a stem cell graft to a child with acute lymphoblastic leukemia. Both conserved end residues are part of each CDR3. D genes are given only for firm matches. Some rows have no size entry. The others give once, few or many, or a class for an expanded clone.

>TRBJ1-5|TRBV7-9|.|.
TGTGCGTGGGGTACTGGCAATCAGCCCCAGCATTTT
CAWGTGNQPQHF
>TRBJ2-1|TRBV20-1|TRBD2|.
TGCAGTGCTAGTGTCGGGAGGCGGAAAGAGCAGTTCTTC
CSASVGRRKEQFF
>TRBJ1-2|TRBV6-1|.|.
TGTGCCAGCAGTAAAGAGTCCACAGATGGCTACACCTTC
CASSKESTDGYTF
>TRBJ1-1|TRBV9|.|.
TGTGCCAGCAGCGTAGGTTCCTGGAACACTGAAGCTTTCTTT
CASSVGSWNTEAFF
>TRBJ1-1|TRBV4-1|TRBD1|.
TGCGCCAGCTCCTTGGAGGACAGGGCGAACACTGAAGCTTTCTTT
CASSLEDRANTEAFF
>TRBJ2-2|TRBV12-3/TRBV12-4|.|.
TGTGCCAGCAGTCCCCGAAAGGGGCCCACCGGGGAGCTGTTTTTT
CASSPRKGPTGELFF
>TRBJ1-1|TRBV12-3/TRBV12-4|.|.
TGTGCCAGCAGTCCGCCCAGGGTATCGCGCGCTGAAGCTTTCTTT
CASSPPRVSRAEAFF
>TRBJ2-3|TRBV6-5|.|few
TGTGCCAGCAGTTACTTGGGCGGCAACCCAGATACGCAGTATTTT
CASSYLGGNPDTQYF
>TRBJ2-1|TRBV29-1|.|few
TGCAGCGTTGGCCTCATTGAGGGGAGATACAATGAGCAGTTCTTC
CSVGLIEGRYNEQFF
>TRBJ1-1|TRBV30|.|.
TGTGCCTGGAGTCCGATGAACACTGAAGCTTTCTTT
CAWSPMNTEAFF
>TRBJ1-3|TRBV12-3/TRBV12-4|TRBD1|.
TGTGCCAGCAGCCAGGACAGGCAGTCCAACACCATATATTTT
CASSQDRQSNTIYF
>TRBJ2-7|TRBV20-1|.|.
TGCAGTGCCCGCGCGGACAGCTACGAGCAGTACTTC
CSARADSYEQYF
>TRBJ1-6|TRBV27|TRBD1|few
TGTGCCAGCTGCCGGGACAGGGATAATTCACCCCTCCACTTT
CASCRDRDNSPLHF
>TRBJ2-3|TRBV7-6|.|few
TGTGCCAGCAGCTTAGGCGCCACCTCTACTAGCACAGATACGCAGTATTTT
CASSLGATSTSTDTQYF
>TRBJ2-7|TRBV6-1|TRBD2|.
TGTGCCAGCAGGGCGACTAGCGGAGTCTCCTACGAGCAGTACTTC
CASRATSGVSYEQYF
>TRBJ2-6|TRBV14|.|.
TGTGCCAGCAGTCGCCCCGGGGCCCGTAGCTCTGGGGCCAACGTCCTGACTTTC
CASSRPGARSSGANVLTF
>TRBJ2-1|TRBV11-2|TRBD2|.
TGTGCCAGCTTCCTAGGGACTAGCGGGACCTACAATGAGCAGTTCTTC
CASFLGTSGTYNEQFF
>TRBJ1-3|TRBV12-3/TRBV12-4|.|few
TGTGCCAGCAGTTCCGCCTCTGGAAACACCATATATTTT
CASSSASGNTIYF
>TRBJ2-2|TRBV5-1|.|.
TGCGCCAGCAGCTTGGCCGGAGGAAGAGGCGGGGAGCTGTTTTTT
CASSLAGGRGGELFF
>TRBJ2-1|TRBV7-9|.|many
TGTGCCAGCAGCTTAGGTCTAGCGCCATCCTACAATGAGCAGTTCTTC
CASSLGLAPSYNEQFF
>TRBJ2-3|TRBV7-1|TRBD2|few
TGTGCCAGCAGCTCCCCGGGGGACTCCGGGACTAGCGGATCCCTGTCCACAGATACGCAGTATTTT
CASSSPGDSGTSGSLSTDTQYF